The 21 T cell receptor beta chains given below trace back to one sample, sequenced in a study of sequential checkpoint blockade in melanoma (dated by TCRdb to between 2017 and 2020). Libraries were made using the immunoSEQ multiplex PCR assay. Sourced from immuneACCESS, this table was stored by TCRdb with only in-frame sequences that have V and J called. A share of the clones is absent; for the studies checked, an unresolved V gene accounts for under half, and the remainder has no known explanation. This sample holds some 3,300 clones; 24% were observed only once. 10% of the sample belongs to the ten largest clones. Interpreted using the paper, the treatment or condition label stands for: randomized to nivolumab then ipilimumab (arm A) or the reverse (arm B). The sequences come from tumor tissue (inferred from file names), collected from a patient given nivolumab and ipilimumab in sequence. The receptors originated from a human donor with melanoma.

This clone appeared many times. V usage is TRBV7-1 and J usage is TRBJ2-1; D unresolved. TRBV7-1 is identified as an open reading frame with a role that is uncertain. This CDR3 region has 13 residues. Trimming left V 4 bases short and J 11 bases short, with 15 bases between. In DNA, the CDR3 is TGTGCCAGCAGCTTAAACAGAGCCCTAAAGCAGTTCTTC. This codes for CASSLNRALKQFF.

Worth noting for this clone: The sample has other DNA sequences that encode this CDR3 too. This chain joins TRBV15 and TRBJ2-5; D is unresolved. Between the trimmed V and J ends, which lost 0 bases and 4 bases, there was a span of 9 bases. CDR3 size: 14 residues. Germline V lookup: CDR1 LNHNV, CDR2 YYDKDF (reference sequence). The CDR3 protein is CATSRDRFGETQYF. CDR3 in DNA: TGTGCCACCAGCAGAGACAGATTTGGAGAGACCCAGTACTTC.

This clone was picked up a small number of times. The chain combines TRBV11-3 with TRBJ2-1; 7 bases align to TRBD2. Trimming cost V 2 bases and J 5 bases; bases outside gene matches: 6. Germline values: CDR1 SGHNT, CDR2 YENEEA. The CDR3 loop spans 15 amino acids. CDR3 sequence: CASSLLREGHNEQFF. DNA of the CDR3: TGTGCCAGCAGCTTACTCAGGGAGGGCCACAATGAGCAGTTCTTC.

This clone has a handful of counts. The genes are TRBV30 and TRBJ1-1, with a weak D call TRBD1 (6 bases). The CDR3 is made up of 16 amino acids. Trimming stripped 0 bases from V and 3 bases from J, with 17 bases between. Germline CDR1 reads GTSNPN; CDR2 reads SVGIG (reference sequence). CDR3 sequence: CAWSVEAGGQDTEAFF. CDR3 DNA: TGTGCCTGGAGTGTAGAAGCTGGGGGGCAGGACACTGAAGCTTTCTTT.

Many counts were recorded for this clone. The CDR3 spells CASSYTPTSRFYEQYF. The DNA for the CDR3 is TGTGCCAGCAGTTATACCCCGACTTCACGATTCTACGAGCAGTACTTC. The chain is built from TRBV6-8 and TRBJ2-7; D is uncertain. In germline, CDR1 is MNHGY, CDR2 SAAAGT. The CDR3 is 16 amino acids. V was clipped by 3 bases and J by 3 bases, with 18 bases between them.

The chain employs TRBV19 and TRBJ2-3; a weak D match, TRBD1 (6 bases). Trimming shortened V by 0 bases and J by 2 bases, and 15 bases separated the two germline ends. The germline CDR1 and CDR2 sequences are LNHDA and SQIVND (reference sequence). The CDR3 has 17 amino acids. CDR3 protein: CASSIDLLGQYTDTQYF. DNA for the CDR3: TGTGCCAGTAGTATAGATCTCTTAGGACAGTACACAGATACGCAGTATTTT.

This clone is labeled as large. The J gene is TRBJ2-7, the V gene TRBV6-8; D possibly corresponds to TRBD2 (5 bases). V lost 7 bases and J lost 0, with 13 bases in between. Germline CDR1 is MNHGY and CDR2 is SAAAGT. The CDR3 consists of 14 residues. In DNA, the CDR3 is TGTGCCAGCACCGGGGTGGCGGACTCCTACGAGCAGTACTTC. Protein: CASTGVADSYEQYF.

The chain couples TRBV23-1 to TRBJ1-1, with D maybe TRBD1 (6 bases). TRBV23-1 falls under the ORF class, with uncertain function. This CDR3 comprises 13 residues. Trimming pared 6 bases from V and 5 bases from J, leaving 13 bases between. CDR3 in amino acids: CASSIRGGTEAFF. The CDR3 bases are TGCGCCAGCAGCATTAGGGGGGGAACTGAAGCTTTCTTT.

The J gene is TRBJ1-2, the V gene TRBV12-5, with a tentative D call TRBD1 (5 bases). This CDR3 contains 15 residues. The germline gives CDR1 LGHNT, CDR2 FRNRAP. Trimming removed 1 base from V and 4 bases from J, with 13 bases in between. The CDR3 nucleotides are TGTGCTAGTGGTTTGGACTGGGGGGTCGGCTATGGCTACACCTTC. This gives the protein CASGLDWGVGYGYTF.

This chain uses TRBV19 with TRBJ1-5; 11 bases line up with TRBD1. The V gene end was trimmed by 7 bases and the J gene end by 5 bases; junction bases not matched to a gene: 4. This CDR3 comprises 14 residues. The V gene's germline CDR1 is LNHDA and CDR2 SQIVND (reference sequence). The CDR3 nucleotides read TGTGCCAGTATTACGGGACAGGGGGATCAGCCCCAGCATTTT. Translated: CASITGQGDQPQHF.

This clone qualifies as medium-sized (0.01 to 0.1%). V gene TRBV11-3 combines with J gene TRBJ1-3; D perhaps matches TRBD1 (5 bases). Between the trimmed V and J ends, which lost 3 bases and 0 bases, there was a span of 6 bases. Germline V gene data show CDR1 as SGHNT and CDR2 as YENEEA. The CDR3 is 14 residues long. The CDR3 reads CASSFGGSGNTIYF. Written as DNA, the CDR3 is TGTGCCAGCAGCTTCGGGGGCTCTGGAAACACCATATATTTT.

The V and J genes are TRBV6-8 and TRBJ2-3, with D perhaps matching TRBD1 (5 bases). The CDR3 consists of 14 residues. Between the trimmed V and J ends, which lost 0 bases and 6 bases, there was a span of 10 bases. The germline gives CDR1 MNHGY, CDR2 SAAAGT. The CDR3 protein is CASSYSGRQDTQYF. DNA of the CDR3: TGTGCCAGCAGTTACTCCGGGCGACAGGATACGCAGTATTTT.

This clone was found many times. V is TRBV11-3 and J is TRBJ2-3; D unresolved. The CDR3 contains 14 residues. The V gene's germline CDR1 is SGHNT and CDR2 YENEEA. The V end lost 3 bases, the J end lost 6 bases, and 13 bases lay between the germline ends. CDR3 amino acids: CASSLDVELDTQYF. As DNA, the CDR3 is TGTGCCAGCAGCTTGGACGTGGAGTTGGATACGCAGTATTTT.

The chain links TRBV11-3 to TRBJ2-1; 9 bases match TRBD2. Trimming cost V 4 bases and J 7 bases; bases outside gene matches: 11. CDR1 is SGHNT and CDR2 is YENEEA in the germline V gene. This CDR3 comprises 16 residues. The CDR3 spells CASSSAPGLAFNEQFF. The CDR3 DNA reads TGTGCCAGCAGCTCCGCGCCGGGACTAGCTTTTAATGAGCAGTTCTTC. The variable domain in full, with the rest retrieved from reference TRBV11-3 and TRBJ2-1, is EAGVVQSPRYKIIEKKQPVAFWCNPISGHNTLYWYLQNLGQGPELLIRYENEEAVDDSQLPKDRFSAERLKGVDSTLKIQPAELGDSAVYLCASSSAPGLAFNEQFFGPGTRLTVL.

The table lists this clone with a few counts. V usage is TRBV6-8 and J usage is TRBJ1-2; the match to TRBD1 covers 8 bases. The V gene end was trimmed by 0 bases and the J gene end by 10 bases; junction bases not matched to a gene: 7. The CDR3 consists of 14 residues. Germline CDR1 MNHGY, CDR2 SAAAGT. The CDR3 here is CASSYSGTGQSYTF. In DNA form, the CDR3 reads TGTGCCAGCAGTTACTCCGGGACAGGCCAATCCTACACCTTC.

This clone is judged medium-sized. The chain couples TRBV9 to TRBJ1-1, with 7 bases lining up with TRBD1. V lost 0 bases to trimming and J lost 5 bases; unmatched junction nucleotides: 1. CDR3 length: 13 amino acids. The V gene's germline CDR1 is SGDLS and CDR2 YYNGEE. This CDR3 reads CASSVATGTEAFF. CDR3 nucleotide sequence: TGTGCCAGCAGCGTAGCGACAGGGACTGAAGCTTTCTTT. Full variable domain (outside the CDR3, taken from reference TRBV9 and TRBJ1-1): DSGVTQTPKHLITATGQRVTLRCSPRSGDLSVYWYQQSLDQGLQFLIQYYNGEERAKGNILERFSAQQFPDLHSELNLSSLELGDSALYFCASSVATGTEAFFGQGTRLTVV.

This clone was detected a few times. This chain uses TRBV18 with TRBJ1-1; 7 bases are shared with TRBD1. The CDR3 runs to 12 residues. Germline V gene lookup returns CDR1 KGHSH and CDR2 LQKENI. After removal of 3 bases from V and 11 bases from J, the junction contained 6 bases not matched to a gene. In DNA, the CDR3 is TGTGCCAGCTCACCCTCAGGCAGGGGGGCTTTCTTT. Translation gives CASSPSGRGAFF. Looking up the rest from reference TRBV18 and TRBJ1-1 gives the full variable domain: NAGVMQNPRHLVRRRGQEARLRCSPMKGHSHVYWYRQLPEEGLKFMVYLQKENIIDESGMPKERFSAEFPKEGPSILRIQQVVRGDSAAYFCASSPSGRGAFFGQGTRLTVV.

The V and J genes are TRBV18 and TRBJ2-1, with a weak D call TRBD2 (5 bases). The CDR3 extends over 18 amino acids. CDR1 is KGHSH, CDR2 LQKENI, per germline. With 3 bases removed from V and 7 bases from J, the gap between germline ends came to 25 bases. The CDR3 DNA follows: TGTGCCAGCTCACCTGACCCTCGCGTCGGGGTACGGATGAATGAGCAGTTCTTC. This sequence encodes CASSPDPRVGVRMNEQFF.

The V gene is TRBV5-1, the J gene TRBJ2-3, with TRBD2 identical over 13 bases. V dropped 4 bases and J dropped 5; count of bases not matched to a gene: 7. The V gene's germline CDR1 is SGHRS and CDR2 YFSETQ. The CDR3 has 16 residues. This chain's CDR3 is CASSPGLAGSVDTQYF. The CDR3 DNA reads as TGCGCCAGCAGCCCGGGACTAGCGGGGTCAGTAGATACGCAGTATTTT.

The rearrangement links TRBV5-1 to TRBJ2-7, with D perhaps TRBD2 (6 bases). V gave up 2 bases and J gave up 6 bases, with 15 bases separating them. The CDR3 is 14 residues long. Germline CDR1 is SGHRS and CDR2 is YFSETQ. The CDR3 DNA reads TGCGCCAGCAGCTTTACTAGCCCTCGGTCCGAGCAGTACTTC. Amino acid sequence: CASSFTSPRSEQYF.

The chain links TRBV5-1 to TRBJ2-7, with D tentatively TRBD2 (5 bases). This CDR3 spans 15 amino acids. The V end was cut by 0 bases, the J end by 6 bases, with 16 bases between. Germline V gene lookup returns CDR1 SGHRS and CDR2 YFSETQ. The CDR3 sequence: CASSLAYGELSEQYF. The CDR3 bases are TGCGCCAGCAGCTTGGCCTACGGGGAGCTGAGCGAGCAGTACTTC.